Presented here are 14 T cell receptor beta chains from one specimen sequenced in a study of T-cell reconstitution after alpha-beta-depleted transplantation in children. Unique molecular identifiers were incorporated when the TCRbeta library was constructed. TCRdb reanalysed the PCR reads using MiXCR and keeps one entry per CDR3 protein. Of 150,000 to 250,000 distinct CDR3 sequences in the sample, approximately 6% were seen once. Material: PBMCs, obtained before TCRalphabeta/CD19-depleted stem cell transplant. Receptors originate from a girl under three years old with combined immunodeficiency, due to receive a stem cell transplant.

This clonotype was recorded many times. The chain employs TRBV27 and TRBJ2-7; D is possibly TRBD1 or TRBD2 (5 bases each). V lost 5 bases to trimming and J lost 2 bases, with 16 bases between them. The V gene's germline CDR1 is MNHEY and CDR2 SMNVEV (reference sequence). The CDR3 spans 15 residues. The CDR3 DNA reads TGTGCCAGCAGTCTTGGGGGACGTACTCCCTACGAGCAGTACTTC. Translation: CASSLGGRTPYEQYF.

This clonotype has more than one count but fewer than ten. The chain uses TRBV20-1 and TRBJ1-6, with D possibly matching TRBD1 (6 bases). The germline gives CDR1 DFQATT, CDR2 SNEGSKA (reference sequence). This CDR3 has 16 amino acids. V was trimmed by 6 bases and J by 6 bases, leaving 21 bases between them. In DNA, the CDR3 is TGCAGTGCCGGGGGCTCGTCTCAGGGAACTAATTCACCCCTCCACTTT. It specifies CSAGGSSQGTNSPLHF.

This clonotype has at least ten counts. This sequence joins TRBV7-6 and TRBJ2-3; weak D call: TRBD1 (6 bases). Germline V gives CDR1 SGHVS, CDR2 FNYEAQ. The length of the CDR3 is 14 residues. Trimming stripped 2 bases from V and 2 bases from J, with 8 bases between. The DNA of the CDR3 is TGTGCCAGCAGCTTAACAGGGCCCACAGATACGCAGTATTTT. Translated: CASSLTGPTDTQYF.

This clonotype was seen ten or more times. V and J are TRBV2 and TRBJ2-7; D uncertain. The CDR3 extends over 14 amino acids. Germline lookup yields CDR1 SNHLY and CDR2 FYNNEI. V lost 10 bases, J lost 0 bases, and 16 bases lay in between. CDR3 region: CATTAWFTSYEQYF. In nucleotides, the CDR3 is TGTGCCACCACCGCCTGGTTTACCTCCTACGAGCAGTACTTC.

This clonotype was observed many times. The V and J genes are TRBV27 and TRBJ2-7; a weak D match, TRBD2 (5 bases). The germline V gene encodes CDR1 MNHEY and CDR2 SMNVEV (reference sequence). This CDR3 contains 15 residues. V lost 4 bases and J 1 base, leaving 14 bases between the germline ends. CDR3 in amino acids: CASSWSGTSSYEQYF. The CDR3 DNA is TGTGCCAGCAGTTGGTCGGGAACCTCATCCTACGAGCAGTACTTC.

This clonotype turned up a few times. This chain uses TRBV6-7 with TRBJ2-1, with TRBD1 matching over 7 bases. TRBV6-7 falls under the ORF class, with uncertain function. V shed 4 bases and J 10 bases; nucleotides not matched to a gene: 25. This CDR3 has 19 residues. CDR3 in amino acids: CASSFLDRDPQWGAREQFF. The DNA of the CDR3 is TGTGCCAGCAGTTTCTTAGACAGGGATCCTCAGTGGGGAGCGAGGGAGCAGTTCTTC.

This clonotype showed up many times. The genes are TRBV5-1 and TRBJ2-3, with D uncertain. V lost 4 bases to trimming and J lost 4 bases, with 19 bases between them. The CDR3 contains 16 residues. Germline CDR1 SGHRS, CDR2 YFSETQ. This CDR3 is CASSPLGDFRADTQYF. The DNA for the CDR3 is TGCGCCAGCAGCCCGCTAGGTGACTTTAGGGCAGATACGCAGTATTTT. The full variable domain, with the rest looked up from reference TRBV5-1 and TRBJ2-3, is KAGVTQTPRYLIKTRGQQVTLSCSPISGHRSVSWYQQTPGQGLQFLFEYFSETQRNKGNFPGRFSGRQFSNSRSEMNVSTLELGDSALYLCASSPLGDFRADTQYFGPGTRLTVL.

This clonotype has a handful of counts. Here the CDR3 reads CASSLLAGRDEQFF. Here the CDR3 DNA reads TGTGCCAGCAGCTTGTTGGCAGGTCGCGATGAGCAGTTCTTC. V is TRBV5-5 and J is TRBJ2-1; D is undetermined. CDR1 SGHKS and CDR2 YYEKEE come from the germline V gene (reference sequence). The CDR3 is 14 amino acids. Trimming left V 1 base short and J 8 bases short, with 13 bases between.

This clonotype was found many times. The genes are TRBV28 and TRBJ2-7, with TRBD2 matching over 14 bases. The CDR3 covers 18 residues. Germline CDR1 is MDHEN and CDR2 is SYDVKM. V was pared by 4 bases and J by 7 bases, with 15 bases of the junction left unmatched. The CDR3 DNA sequence: TGTGCCAGCAGTTCACCGGGACTAGCGGGAGCAAATACTAGGGAGCAGTACTTC. Protein product: CASSSPGLAGANTREQYF.

The sample holds a few counts of this clonotype. V and J are TRBV4-3 and TRBJ2-3; TRBD2 agrees at 8 bases. J lost 2 bases, V lost 3 bases, and 4 bases had no gene match. This CDR3 has 15 amino acids. The V gene's germline CDR1 is LGHNA and CDR2 YSLEER. The CDR3 region is CASSHGGGYTDTQYF. The CDR3 DNA reads TGCGCCAGCAGCCACGGGGGGGGGTACACAGATACGCAGTATTTT.

Many counts were recorded for this clonotype. The limits of the CDR3 on the DNA are not certain, so only TCRdb's listed CDR3 is given. The chain uses TRBV7-9 and TRBJ2-5; the table assigns TRBD1, which was not confirmed against the DNA. CDR1 SEHNR and CDR2 FQNEAQ come from the germline V gene (reference sequence). 16 amino acids form the CDR3, both terminal residues included. CDR3: CASSPLWQGNGETQYF.

This clonotype came up many times. The rearrangement uses TRBV29-1 and TRBJ2-1; 11 bases agree with TRBD2. From germline, CDR1 is SQVTM and CDR2 ANQGSEA. There are 14 residues in the CDR3. V lost 5 bases, J lost 3 bases, and 3 bases stayed unmatched. The CDR3 nucleotides are TGCAGCGTTTTTACTAGCGGGGGCTACAATGAGCAGTTCTTC. It yields the protein CSVFTSGGYNEQFF.

The table lists this clonotype with many counts. The chain employs TRBV10-3 and TRBJ2-3, with 7 bases aligning to TRBD2. Germline-derived CDR1 and CDR2 are ENHRY and SYGVKD. V lost 10 bases to trimming and J lost 0 bases; unmatched junction nucleotides: 4. The CDR3 contains 13 residues. This chain's CDR3 is CATWTRSTDTQYF. In DNA, the CDR3 is TGTGCCACCTGGACTAGGAGCACAGATACGCAGTATTTT.

In its sample, this clonotype was seen many times. The chain is built from TRBV20-1 and TRBJ2-7, with TRBD1 identical over 7 bases. The CDR3 extends over 16 amino acids. V trimming: 5 bases; J trimming: 2 bases; junction bases outside the gene matches: 15. The germline V gene has CDR1 DFQATT and CDR2 SNEGSKA (reference sequence). Here the CDR3 reads CSASTDDPGGPYEQYF. CDR3 DNA sequence: TGCAGTGCTTCTACCGACGACCCAGGGGGACCCTACGAGCAGTACTTC.